This passage covers 27 T cell receptor beta chains from one sample sequenced in a study of Graves' ophthalmopathy and Graves' hyperthyroidism. RNA transcripts yielded amplified TCR beta CDR3 regions. HTBI-primed first-round RT-PCR preceded second-round multiplex PCR. One entry per CDR3 protein, called by TCRdb with MiXCR from the multiplex PCR reads. The sample shows tens of thousands of distinct CDR3 sequences, 50% of them seen only once. Material: peripheral blood. The origin of the receptors is an adult woman with stable Graves' hyperthyroidism.

There are many counts of this clonotype. The rearrangement joins TRBV4-2 to TRBJ2-5; 12 bases align to TRBD2. The CDR3 contains 18 residues. CDR1 LGHNA and CDR2 YNFKEQ come from the germline V gene. The V segment lost 0 bases and the J segment 6 bases; nucleotides outside the gene matches: 11. The CDR3 loop reads CASSQDDAGLAGGQTQYF. The CDR3 coding sequence is TGTGCCAGCAGCCAAGATGATGCAGGGCTAGCGGGAGGGCAGACCCAGTACTTC.

This clonotype was counted ten times or more. A much larger clone differs by one base, so this may be a read error. V usage is TRBV29-1 and J usage is TRBJ1-1, with D unresolved. This CDR3 has 12 amino acids. Germline V CDR1 and CDR2: SQVTM, ANQGSEA. CDR3 DNA: TGCGGCGAACGGGGTATCGGCACTGAAGCTTTCTTT. As protein: CGERGIGTEAFF.

The rearrangement links TRBV5-1 to TRBJ2-7; no clear D gene. The CDR3 is 14 residues long. Germline-derived CDR1 and CDR2 are SGHRS and YFSETQ. Trimming shortened V by 3 bases and J by 1 base, and 11 bases separated the two germline ends. CDR3 sequence (DNA): TGCGCCAGCAGCTCGACGGTGGGGTCCTACGAGCAGTACTTC. This translates into CASSSTVGSYEQYF. The entire variable domain, with the rest obtained from reference TRBV5-1 and TRBJ2-7, is as follows: KAGVTQTPRYLIKTRGQQVTLSCSPISGHRSVSWYQQTPGQGLQFLFEYFSETQRNKGNFPGRFSGRQFSNSRSEMNVSTLELGDSALYLCASSSTVGSYEQYFGPGTRLTVT.

The chain employs TRBV20-1 and TRBJ1-4; D gene unclear. The CDR3 has 13 residues. The V end was cut by 2 bases, the J end by 8 bases, with 12 bases between. Germline CDR1 DFQATT, CDR2 SNEGSKA (reference sequence). The CDR3 loop is CSARSHYREKLFF. The CDR3 bases are TGCAGTGCTAGAAGTCACTACAGAGAAAAACTGTTTTTT.

Details on this clonotype: One end of the junction fails to match germline, which may point to a read error. This sequence joins TRBV7-2 and TRBJ2-2; 7 nucleotides agree with TRBD2. Germline CDR1 reads SGHTA; CDR2 reads FQGNSA. There are 15 residues in the CDR3. CDR3 amino acids: CASSRVPREYGELSF. The CDR3 DNA follows: TGTGCCAGCAGCCGGGTACCGCGGGAGTACGGGGAGCTGTCTTTT.

On this clonotype: A junction end diverges from the germline sequence, so it may reflect a read error. CDR3 region: CATSRDRHSGDTIYF. The CDR3, as DNA: TGTGCCACCAGCAGAGATCGTCACTCTGGAGACACCATATATTTT. The J gene is TRBJ1-3, the V gene TRBV15; no definite D call. There are 15 residues in the CDR3. The germline gives CDR1 LNHNV, CDR2 YYDKDF (reference sequence).

The rearrangement links TRBV2 to TRBJ1-5, with 7 bases fitting TRBD1. V was clipped by 6 bases and J by 4 bases; unmatched bases: 3. The CDR3 has 13 residues. The germline CDR1 and CDR2 sequences are SNHLY and FYNNEI. CDR3 sequence reads: CASRRQGNQPQHF. Written as DNA, the CDR3 is TGTGCCAGCAGGCGACAGGGTAATCAGCCCCAGCATTTT.

The chain combines TRBV19 with TRBJ1-5; TRBD1 agrees at 10 bases. Germline V gene lookup returns CDR1 LNHDA and CDR2 SQIVND (reference sequence). The CDR3 has 15 amino acids. V shed 4 bases, J shed 2 bases, and the junction held 2 bases outside the gene matches. The CDR3 DNA sequence: TGTGCCAGTAGTACCGGGACAGGGGGCAATCAGCCCCAGCATTTT. Its protein product is CASSTGTGGNQPQHF.

At least ten counts were recorded for this clonotype. J is TRBJ2-3 and V is TRBV15; 7 positions agree with TRBD2. V lost 4 bases and J lost 4; bases outside the gene matches: 5. This CDR3 has 14 amino acids. Germline CDR1 is LNHNV and CDR2 is YYDKDF (reference sequence). CDR3 region: CATSKAGVSDTQYF. The CDR3, as DNA: TGTGCCACCAGCAAGGCGGGAGTTTCAGATACGCAGTATTTT.

This clonotype was found many times. This chain joins TRBV28 and TRBJ1-5, with D perhaps TRBD1 (5 bases). Trimming took off 3 bases at V and 6 bases at J, with 18 bases between the two ends. CDR1 and CDR2 (germline): MDHEN, SYDVKM. CDR3 length: 16 amino acids. In DNA, the CDR3 is TGTGCCAGCAGTTTCTCCCAGGGTCAGGGACGTCAGCCCCAGCATTTT. As protein: CASSFSQGQGRQPQHF.

The V call is TRBV20-1, the J call TRBJ2-5, with D possibly being TRBD1 (5 bases). The CDR3 loop spans 13 amino acids. Trimming stripped 4 bases from V and 4 bases from J, with 13 bases between. Germline CDR1 and CDR2: DFQATT and SNEGSKA (reference sequence). CDR3 nucleotides: TGCAGTGCTACTGGCAGGGTAGGAGAGACCCAGTACTTC. As protein: CSATGRVGETQYF.

V usage is TRBV11-2 and J usage is TRBJ1-3; D gene uncertain. Germline CDR1 reads SGHAT; CDR2 reads FQNNGV. The CDR3 length is 17 residues. The ends were cut back, 1 base at V and 0 bases at J, with 13 bases in the middle. This CDR3 is CASSLVAGTHSGNTIYF. The CDR3 region has the DNA TGTGCCAGCAGCTTAGTAGCGGGAACCCACTCTGGAAACACCATATATTTT.

This clonotype was observed at least ten times. The V call is TRBV20-1, the J call TRBJ2-3, with a tentative D call TRBD1 (5 bases). This CDR3 has 16 residues. V was shortened by 0 bases and J by 2 bases, with 15 bases between the two germline ends. Germline V gene sequence: CDR1 DFQATT, CDR2 SNEGSKA (reference sequence). The CDR3 DNA reads TGCAGTGCTAGAGATCAGGGAAGGCGGCACACAGATACGCAGTATTTT. Its translation: CSARDQGRRHTDTQYF.

By share, this clonotype ranks as medium-sized. The V gene is TRBV2, the J gene TRBJ2-7, with unresolved D. The CDR3 loop spans 12 amino acids. Germline V gives CDR1 SNHLY, CDR2 FYNNEI. V was shortened by 4 bases and J by 5 bases, with 9 bases between the two germline ends. The CDR3 loop is CASSVGFDEQYF. The CDR3 DNA sequence: TGTGCCAGCAGTGTAGGGTTCGACGAGCAGTACTTC.

This clonotype was recorded at least ten times. The gene calls are TRBV12-3 or TRBV12-4 and TRBJ2-7; 9 bases line up with TRBD1. J was trimmed by 5 bases and V by 3 bases; bases with no gene match: 8. CDR3 length: 15 amino acids. The CDR3 reads CASSLGGQGSDEQYF. The CDR3 DNA follows: TGTGCCAGCAGTTTGGGGGGACAGGGTAGCGACGAGCAGTACTTC.

The chain employs TRBV5-1 and TRBJ1-1, with TRBD1 matching 10 bases. This CDR3 spans 13 amino acids. V lost 4 bases and J lost 7; bases outside the gene matches: 4. From germline, CDR1 is SGHRS and CDR2 YFSETQ. The CDR3 nucleotides read TGCGCCAGCAGCCCGGGACAGGGGAATGAAGCTTTCTTT. It translates to CASSPGQGNEAFF.

The V and J genes are TRBV29-1 and TRBJ2-5, with a weak D call TRBD2 (6 bases). The end of the DNA aligns better with TRBJ2-7, so the J call may be wrong. The CDR3 covers 14 residues. The germline CDR1 and CDR2 sequences are SQVTM and ANQGSEA. The CDR3 region has the DNA TGCAGCGTGGGCTCCGGGGGTTTCTTCTACGAGCAGTACTTC. Translation: CSVGSGGFFYEQYF.

On this clonotype: At one of its ends the junction is not consistent with the germline gene, which may arise from a read error. The V and J genes are TRBV7-6 and TRBJ1-1, with a weak D call TRBD1 (5 bases). The CDR3 has 16 residues. Germline loops: CDR1 SGHVS, CDR2 FNYEAQ. The CDR3 sequence: CASSTNGGSEHTEAFF. DNA for the CDR3: TGCGCCAGCAGTACGAACGGGGGGAGCGAGCACACTGAAGCTTTCTTT.

J is TRBJ2-7 and V is TRBV10-3; D is unresolved. V dropped 4 bases and J dropped 3 bases, with 7 bases sitting between them. The CDR3 is 12 residues long. In germline, CDR1 is ENHRY, CDR2 SYGVKD. CDR3 nucleotide sequence: TGTGCCATCAGTGCACGATTCTACGAGCAGTACTTC. Its translation is CAISARFYEQYF.

Ten or more counts support this clonotype. V and J are TRBV12-5 and TRBJ1-1; weak D call: TRBD1 (5 bases). V lost 8 bases and J 3 bases, leaving 13 bases between the germline ends. Germline CDR1 is LGHNT and CDR2 is FRNRAP. The CDR3 has 13 residues. The CDR3 sequence: CASLRPRDTEAFF. CDR3 nucleotides: TGTGCTAGTCTGAGGCCCAGGGACACTGAAGCTTTCTTT.

This clonotype was found many times. J is TRBJ1-1 and V is TRBV3-1; 8 bases line up with TRBD1. The trim removed 2 bases at V and 10 bases at J, leaving 6 bases unmatched. This CDR3 spans 13 amino acids. Looked up from germline, CDR1 is LGHDT and CDR2 is YNNKEL (reference sequence). The CDR3 sequence: CASSQNHRGLAFF. In DNA form, the CDR3 reads TGTGCCAGCAGCCAAAACCACAGGGGGTTAGCTTTCTTT.

This clonotype has more than one count but fewer than ten. The genes are TRBV29-1 and TRBJ2-1; D perhaps matches TRBD2 (6 bases). Germline V gene sequence: CDR1 SQVTM, CDR2 ANQGSEA. There are 15 residues in the CDR3. The germline V and J ends were trimmed by 0 bases and 9 bases, with 18 bases remaining between them. CDR3 sequence: CSVEDLSLPGGEQFF. The CDR3 nucleotides read TGCAGCGTTGAAGATTTGTCTCTACCCGGGGGTGAGCAGTTCTTC.

The chain carries TRBV7-2 and TRBJ2-3; 7 bases line up with TRBD2. The CDR3 has 15 residues. J gave up 4 bases and V 1 base, and 5 bases lay outside the gene matches. The germline V gene has CDR1 SGHTA and CDR2 FQGNSA. CDR3 in DNA: TGTGCCAGCAGCTTAGGGCTAGCGGACGCAGATACGCAGTATTTT. This encodes CASSLGLADADTQYF.

This clonotype has at least ten counts. This chain joins TRBV7-8 and TRBJ2-3, with no clear D. This CDR3 is built from 11 residues. The germline gives CDR1 SGHVS, CDR2 FQNEAQ. The V end was cut by 5 bases, the J end by 10 bases, with 10 bases between. The CDR3 DNA reads as TGTGCCAGCAGCCCCTCGGCGTCGCAGTATTTT. Translating gives CASSPSASQYF.

The rearrangement links TRBV20-1 to TRBJ2-5, with D perhaps TRBD1 (5 bases). This CDR3 has 15 amino acids. Trimming left V 2 bases short and J 2 bases short, with 15 bases between. From germline, CDR1 is DFQATT and CDR2 SNEGSKA (reference sequence). The CDR3 reads CSARRADSLQETQYF. The CDR3 DNA reads TGCAGTGCTAGAAGGGCTGACAGCCTTCAAGAGACCCAGTACTTC.

This clonotype was counted a few times. The V gene is TRBV29-1, the J gene TRBJ2-7; 10 bases fit TRBD2. Germline trimming cut 1 base from V and 4 bases from J; bases unmatched to any gene: 10. The CDR3 covers 16 residues. CDR1 and CDR2 from the germline V gene are SQVTM and ANQGSEA. The CDR3 loop is CSVEGWLAGVEYEQYF. The CDR3 DNA sequence: TGCAGCGTTGAAGGTTGGCTAGCGGGAGTTGAATACGAGCAGTACTTC.

This clonotype was counted ten times or more. V gene TRBV24-1 combines with J gene TRBJ2-3, with D uncertain. The CDR3 contains 15 residues. CDR1 is KGHDR and CDR2 is SFDVKD in the germline V gene. V shed 1 base and J shed 2 bases, with 9 bases lying between them. CDR3 residues: CATSDFKQYTDTQYF. The CDR3 coding sequence is TGTGCCACCAGTGATTTCAAACAGTACACAGATACGCAGTATTTT.